These 7 T cell receptor beta chains were all obtained from the same sample, sequenced in a study of blood T cell repertoires in COVID-19. Using immunoSEQ multiplex PCR, the repertoire was profiled, and TCRdb retains in-frame clones only, with some absent. The sample consists of just under 95,000 clones, over 70% of them appearing once. Sequencing was carried out using peripheral blood. The receptor source for this set is a human donor in a cohort sampled during active COVID-19.

This clone was detected only once. The rearrangement joins TRBV5-1 to TRBJ2-7; the D gene is possibly TRBD1 (5 bases). Trimming took 4 bases from V and 3 from J, leaving 11 bases between them. The CDR3 runs to 13 residues. Germline CDR1 is SGHRS and CDR2 is YFSETQ. CDR3 nucleotides: TGCGCCAGCAGCAATGGAGACAGCTACGAGCAGTACTTC. Translation: CASSNGDSYEQYF.

The chain uses TRBV28 and TRBJ1-2; no firm D call. V was shortened by 7 bases and J by 9 bases, with 18 bases between the two germline ends. Germline V gene sequence: CDR1 MDHEN, CDR2 SYDVKM. The CDR3 runs 13 residues. Here the CDR3 reads CASTNPGLGSYTF. The CDR3 DNA sequence: TGTGCCAGCACTAACCCGGGTCTTGGTAGCTACACCTTC.

The chain employs TRBV5-1 and TRBJ2-7; 8 bases are shared with TRBD2. V lost 4 bases, J lost 1 base, and 10 bases stayed unmatched. The CDR3 runs to 16 residues. Germline CDR1 is SGHRS and CDR2 is YFSETQ. The CDR3 region has the DNA TGCGCCAGCAGCCTAGCCTCCGGGACTAGGTCCTACGAGCAGTACTTC. Translation gives CASSLASGTRSYEQYF.

The chain uses TRBV3-1 (or the pseudogene TRBV3-2) and TRBJ2-2; the match to TRBD2 covers 14 bases. The CDR3 length is 16 residues. Germline loops: CDR1 LGHDT, CDR2 YNNKEL (reference sequence). V trimming: 4 bases; J trimming: 7 bases; junction bases outside the gene matches: 5. CDR3 coding DNA: TGTGCCAGCAGCCTGGGGACTAGCGGGAGAGTCGGGGAGCTGTTTTTT. Translation gives CASSLGTSGRVGELFF.

CDR3 protein: CATRPRDRCRRQGVSYEQYF. CDR3 DNA: TGTGCCACCAGGCCCCGGGACAGGTGTAGAAGGCAAGGAGTCTCCTACGAGCAGTACTTC. The genes are TRBV24-1 and TRBJ2-7, with TRBD1 matching over 8 bases. In germline, CDR1 is KGHDR, CDR2 SFDVKD. With V trimmed by 7 bases and J by 0 bases, 22 bases remained unmatched. CDR3 length equals 20 residues.

The chain links TRBV11-2 to TRBJ2-7; tentative D call: TRBD1 (5 bases). Trimming pared 6 bases from V and 1 base from J, leaving 10 bases between. Germline V CDR1 and CDR2: SGHAT, FQNNGV. The CDR3 is made up of 13 amino acids. CDR3 residues: CASRVTASYEQYF. CDR3 in DNA: TGTGCCAGCAGGGTGACAGCGTCCTACGAGCAGTACTTC.

The CDR3 DNA follows: TGTGCCAGCAGTTACTTCAGACAGGGATTAAACATTCAGTACTTC. Protein product: CASSYFRQGLNIQYF. This chain connects TRBV6-6 to TRBJ2-4; 7 nucleotides match TRBD1. The ends lost 1 base at V and 6 bases at J; junction bases unmatched: 6. The CDR3 runs to 15 residues. Germline-derived CDR1 and CDR2 are MNHNY and SVGAGI (reference sequence).